The clone carrying this T cell receptor (beta chain) was counted between two and nine times. Its antigen remains unidentified. The data belong to a study of CD8 T cells in ankylosing spondylitis. Study-level findings and limits: A number of the motif variants had already been described in reactive arthritis synovial fluid and blood. Blood of patients with ankylosing spondylitis appeared to be characterized by a TCR beta motif of several highly homologous variants. Disease-linked clones reportedly showed significant enrichment in matched ankylosing spondylitis synovial fluid. Peripheral blood held disease-linked clones only at relatively low frequency, and these were CD8+.

The germline V gene has CDR1 MNHEY and CDR2 SVGEGT. V dropped 6 bases and J dropped 3 bases, with 14 bases sitting between them. The CDR3 contains 14 residues. Quantitative 5'-RACE with molecular barcodes was used to make the TCR beta libraries. TCRdb recomputed calls from the 5' RACE reads with MiXCR, one row per CDR3 protein. This repertoire shows fewer than 400,000 distinct CDR3 sequences, 6.5% to 10% found once; its top ten account for more than 12%. V usage is TRBV6-2 or TRBV6-3 and J usage is TRBJ1-2; D unresolved. The sample comprised blood, either unsorted or a sorted T cell fraction (not recorded which). This clonotype originated in a male donor with ankylosing spondylitis. CDR3 amino acids: CASRRSTAYYGYTF. The CDR3 DNA is TGTGCCAGCAGACGCTCAACGGCCTACTATGGCTACACCTTC.